This section outlines one T cell receptor beta chain sequence together with its context. The source of the sample is a study of T cell changes during pregnancy in multiple sclerosis. The ends were cut back, 0 bases at V and 5 bases at J, with 14 bases in the middle. The germline V gene has CDR1 SQVTM and CDR2 ANQGSEA. CDR3 length: 14 amino acids. TCRdb's copy holds only in-frame clones and misses some; the assay was immunoSEQ multiplex PCR. The sample records over 55,000 clones, almost 95% being singletons. The chain uses TRBV29-1 and TRBJ2-7; D is ambiguous. The TCR was taken from a female donor in good health, enrolled as a control in a pregnancy study. The sequenced sample was CD8+ T cells from peripheral blood mononuclear cells, obtained in the third trimester of pregnancy. The CDR3 sequence: CSVEDLSISNEQYF. Written as DNA, the CDR3 is TGCAGCGTTGAAGATCTAAGTATATCCAACGAGCAGTACTTC.